This T cell receptor beta chain was profiled in a study of Ad26.COV2.S vaccination and SARS-CoV-2 variants. In the study overall: Donor got 5x10^10 or 1x10^11 viral particles of Ad26.COV2.S. Study-level results: Spike-specific TCR breadth was greater after Ad26.COV2.S than placebo.

The repertoire was sequenced with immunoSEQ multiplex PCR; TCRdb's copy has only in-frame clones and lacks some. The sample includes around 340,000 clones, around nine tenths of them seen just once. V gave up 10 bases and J gave up 0 bases; unmatched junction bases: 6. This CDR3 contains 13 residues. Germline loops: CDR1 MNHEY, CDR2 SMNVEV (reference sequence). In the case of this clone: As yet, its antigen is unknown.

Documented treatment: roughly 19 received Ad26.COV2.S at low or high dose, single or two shots; about 5 received placebo; per-sample allocation not given. The investigators took samples on day 63 after the first vaccine or placebo injection. Immunization relied on an Ad26 vector, which expressed Wuhan-strain SARS-CoV-2 spike. The sequencing used peripheral blood, collected in a trial of Ad26.COV2.S vaccine versus placebo. The chain uses TRBV27 and TRBJ2-7; 7 bases map to TRBD1. This TCR came from a person aged 18-60 years who received the Ad26.COV2.S COVID-19 vaccine or a placebo. The CDR3 region is CATGRDSSYEQYF. CDR3 DNA sequence: TGTGCCACCGGTCGGGACAGCTCCTACGAGCAGTACTTC.